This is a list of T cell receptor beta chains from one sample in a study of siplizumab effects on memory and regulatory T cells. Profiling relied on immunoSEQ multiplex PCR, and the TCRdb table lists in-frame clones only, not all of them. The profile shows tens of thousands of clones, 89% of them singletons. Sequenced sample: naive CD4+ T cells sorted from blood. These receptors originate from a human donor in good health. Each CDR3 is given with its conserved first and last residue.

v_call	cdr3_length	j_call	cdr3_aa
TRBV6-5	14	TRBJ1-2	CASSYSPLTTGYTF
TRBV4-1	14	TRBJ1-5	CASSQGGARQPQHF
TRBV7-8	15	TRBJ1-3	CASSQGQNSGNTIYF
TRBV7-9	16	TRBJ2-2	CASSSRATANTGELFF
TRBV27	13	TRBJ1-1	CASSPAGLTEAFF
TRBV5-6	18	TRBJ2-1	CASSWTGTSGSPYNEQFF
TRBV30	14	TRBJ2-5	CAWSVSAPQETQYF
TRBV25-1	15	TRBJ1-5	CASRGGGGGNQPQHF
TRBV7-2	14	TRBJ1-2	CASSLEGTSYGYTF
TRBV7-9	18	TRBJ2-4	CASSLGVLKGGAKNIQYF
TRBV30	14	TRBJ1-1	CAWNPVRGRTEAFF
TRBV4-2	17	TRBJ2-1	CASSQDWTAGSYNEQFF
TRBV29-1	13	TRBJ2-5	CSVGTGVGETQYF
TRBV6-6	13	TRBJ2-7	CASVGGDSYEQYF
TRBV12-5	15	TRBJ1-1	CASGLYTGTDTEAFF
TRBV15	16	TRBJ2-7	CATSRLLGVSSYEQYF
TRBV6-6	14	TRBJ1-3	CASSSNSRTDTIYF
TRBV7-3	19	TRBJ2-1	CASSLAGTSGRALYNEQFF
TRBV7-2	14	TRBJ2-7	CASSLAQITYEQYF
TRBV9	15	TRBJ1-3	CASSVAVGAGNTIYF
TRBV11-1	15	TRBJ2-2	CASSLIQGAAGELFF
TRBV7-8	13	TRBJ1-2	CASSKDNNYGYTF